This T cell receptor beta chain was obtained from a study of pediatric ulcerative colitis. Whole-study results and caveats: Clonal expansions reduced rectal repertoire diversity in acute severe colitis. Blood-rectal clonal overlap within each person was significantly higher in ulcerative colitis patients than controls.

Controls: normal colonoscopy findings, no IBD within the following year. A note on this clone: What it recognizes is unknown.

TCRdb keeps only in-frame clones here, not all; method: immunoSEQ multiplex PCR. The sample contains 45,000 to 75,000 clones, 87% of which appear only once. Germline-derived CDR1 and CDR2 are MGHRA and YSYEKL. The CDR3 runs 14 residues. Trimming shortened V by 0 bases and J by 4 bases, and 7 bases separated the two germline ends. The chain has TRBV4-1 and TRBJ2-1, with no clear D. Sequencing was performed on blood. This TCR derives from a boy younger than 18 who was a control in a study of pediatric ulcerative colitis. CDR3 protein: CASSQDREYNEQFF. CDR3 nucleotide sequence: TGCGCCAGCAGCCAAGACCGAGAGTACAATGAGCAGTTCTTC.